The sequence of this T cell receptor beta chain was determined in a study of cytomegalovirus exposure and HLA in healthy donors. Amplification used 60 Vbeta primers and 13 Jbeta primers. Profiling relied on immunoSEQ multiplex PCR, and the TCRdb table lists in-frame clones only, not all of them. This table holds tens of thousands of clones, roughly three fifths found once. The study's findings and limits: Reported performance of the classifier showed diagnosis of cytomegalovirus status with high specificity and sensitivity.

This CDR3 region has 15 residues. Trimming removed 2 bases from V and 4 bases from J; junction bases left unmatched: 7. Germline-derived CDR1 and CDR2 are SGDLS and YYNGEE. Regarding this clone: Antigen: not known.

The chain joins TRBV9 to TRBJ1-1, with TRBD1 identical over 8 bases. This receptor was taken from a man younger than 40 in good health and CMV-seronegative. The specimen sequenced was PBMCs. The CDR3 protein is CASSVFGQGTTEAFF. CDR3 DNA: TGTGCCAGCAGCGTTTTCGGACAGGGCACCACTGAAGCTTTCTTT.